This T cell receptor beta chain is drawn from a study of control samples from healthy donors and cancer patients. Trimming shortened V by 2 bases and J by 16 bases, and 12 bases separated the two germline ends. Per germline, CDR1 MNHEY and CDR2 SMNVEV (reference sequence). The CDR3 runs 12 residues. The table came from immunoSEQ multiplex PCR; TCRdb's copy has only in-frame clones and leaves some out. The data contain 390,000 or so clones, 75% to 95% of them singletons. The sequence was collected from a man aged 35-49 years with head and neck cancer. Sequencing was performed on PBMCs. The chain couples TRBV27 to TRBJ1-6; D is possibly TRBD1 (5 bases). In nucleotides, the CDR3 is TGTGCCAGCAGTTTAAAGGGTAACAGGCTCCACTTT. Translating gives CASSLKGNRLHF.